This T cell receptor (beta chain) derives from a study of blood T cells in healthy people across ages. The CDR3 has 13 residues. Per germline, CDR1 KGHSH and CDR2 LQKENI. The count of this clonotype is one. This could be a read error, since a much larger clone is one nucleotide away. Using a J-beta primer mix together with a sample-barcoded 5' primer, a second PCR was run for about 7 to 12 cycles. TCRdb reprocessed the 5' RACE reads via MiXCR and lists one record per CDR3 protein. Here the sample spans roughly 680,000 distinct CDR3 sequences, 40% to 65% being singletons. The sample taken for sequencing was blood. This clonotype was obtained from a woman of 80 years or more in good health. The chain joins TRBV18 to TRBJ2-7; TRBD1 might be the D (6 bases). The CDR3 spells CANSPAGEYEQYF. The CDR3 nucleotides are TGTGCCAACTCACCGGCAGGGGAATACGAGCAGTACTTC.